Each of the 14 T cell receptor beta chains below was sequenced from the same sample in a study of T cells after yellow fever vaccination. From the 5' RACE reads, TCRdb called clonotypes with MiXCR, one entry per CDR3 protein. The data show roughly 260,000 distinct CDR3 sequences, 10% to 15% seen once. This specimen consisted of CD4+ T cells sorted from PBMCs, obtained 45 days after the yellow fever booster vaccination. Receptors originate from a young man who received the YFV17D yellow fever vaccine.

This clonotype has a handful of counts. The chain has TRBV3-1 and TRBJ2-1, with 13 bases lining up with TRBD2. The CDR3 is 17 residues long. The J segment lost 4 bases and the V segment lost 7 bases, leaving 10 bases of the junction unmatched. The V gene's germline CDR1 is LGHDT and CDR2 YNNKEL (reference sequence). In DNA, the CDR3 is TGTGCCAGCAAGGGACTAGCGGGAAAGGGGGGTTACAATGAGCAGTTCTTC. As protein: CASKGLAGKGGYNEQFF.

This clonotype came up a few times. The chain links TRBV11-2 to TRBJ2-3; D is undetermined. Trimming removed 5 bases at V and 0 bases at J, with 15 bases between. The CDR3 loop spans 16 amino acids. Germline V lookup: CDR1 SGHAT, CDR2 FQNNGV. CDR3 nucleotides: TGTGCCAGCAGCCTGCCCTTTACCGCTAGCACAGATACGCAGTATTTT. Translated, it gives CASSLPFTASTDTQYF. The full variable domain, its missing parts supplied by reference TRBV11-2 and TRBJ2-3, is EAGVAQSPRYKIIEKRQSVAFWCNPISGHATLYWYQQILGQGPKLLIQFQNNGVVDDSQLPKDRFSAERLKGVDSTLKIQPAKLEDSAVYLCASSLPFTASTDTQYFGPGTRLTVL.

This clonotype was counted between two and nine times. CDR3 sequence reads: CASSLLRANYGYTF. The CDR3 region has the DNA TGTGCCAGCAGCTTACTGCGAGCTAACTATGGCTACACCTTC. J is TRBJ1-2 and V is TRBV5-8; unclear D gene. This CDR3 is built from 14 residues. V lost 2 bases, J lost 0 bases, and 8 bases lay in between. CDR1 is SGHTS and CDR2 is YDEGEE in the germline V gene.

The table lists this clonotype with a few counts. The chain links TRBV20-1 to TRBJ2-1; 10 positions agree with TRBD2. Per germline, CDR1 DFQATT and CDR2 SNEGSKA (reference sequence). CDR3 length: 15 amino acids. The ends lost 2 bases at V and 5 bases at J; junction bases unmatched: 6. Written as DNA, the CDR3 is TGCAGTGCTAGACCGAACGGACTAGCGGACAATGAGCAGTTCTTC. Translating gives CSARPNGLADNEQFF.

This clonotype has only a few counts. V and J are TRBV4-1 and TRBJ2-3, with 10 nucleotides matching TRBD2. The J segment lost 10 bases and the V segment lost 1 base, leaving 14 bases of the junction unmatched. Germline V lookup: CDR1 MGHRA, CDR2 YSYEKL. The CDR3 covers 17 residues. The CDR3 sequence is CASSQGSGLAALSSQYF. CDR3 DNA: TGCGCCAGCAGCCAAGGATCTGGACTAGCGGCCTTGTCGTCGCAGTATTTT.

This clonotype occurred a few times. J is TRBJ2-3 and V is TRBV29-1, with D perhaps matching TRBD2 (6 bases). Germline CDR1 and CDR2: SQVTM and ANQGSEA. V was clipped by 8 bases and J by 6 bases, with 18 bases between them. The CDR3 sequence is 13 residues long. CDR3 nucleotides: TGCAGCCTCTTGGGGGGAGACGAGGATACGCAGTATTTT. Residues: CSLLGGDEDTQYF.

This clonotype has only a few counts. The V gene is TRBV29-1, the J gene TRBJ1-1; the match to TRBD1 covers 7 bases. Germline V CDR1 and CDR2: SQVTM, ANQGSEA. The CDR3 extends over 12 amino acids. V lost 6 bases and J lost 5; bases outside the gene matches: 6. The CDR3 DNA reads TGCAGCGTAAAGGGGGCGAGTACTGAAGCTTTCTTT. This translates into CSVKGASTEAFF.

The genes are TRBV6-1 and TRBJ2-3; 7 bases match TRBD2. The germline gives CDR1 MNHNS, CDR2 SASEGT. The V and J ends lost 7 bases and 1 base, in that order; junction bases with no gene match: 14. The CDR3 consists of 17 residues. The CDR3 DNA reads TGTGCCAGCATCCGACCGGAGCTTGCGGGGGGCACAGATACGCAGTATTTT. Its protein is CASIRPELAGGTDTQYF.

Here the CDR3 DNA reads TGCAGCGATAGCGAAGTACCCTACGAGCAGTACTTC. It is translated as CSDSEVPYEQYF. The chain couples TRBV29-1 to TRBJ2-7; possible D gene TRBD2, 5 bases. The V gene's germline CDR1 is SQVTM and CDR2 ANQGSEA. The CDR3 covers 12 residues. The V end lost 7 bases, the J end lost 2 bases, and 12 bases lay between the germline ends.

This clonotype was picked up a small number of times. V is TRBV5-1 and J is TRBJ2-1; D is perhaps TRBD1 (5 bases). V lost 5 bases to trimming and J lost 6 bases, with 18 bases between them. Germline CDR1 is SGHRS and CDR2 is YFSETQ. CDR3 length: 15 residues. CDR3 bases: TGCGCCAGCAGACCACGTGTCGACAGTGGCAATGAGCAGTTCTTC. Its protein product is CASRPRVDSGNEQFF.

The chain carries TRBV13 and TRBJ1-6; D may be TRBD1 (6 bases). CDR3 length: 14 amino acids. V was clipped by 3 bases and J by 9 bases, with 12 bases between them. From germline, CDR1 is PRHDT and CDR2 FYEKMQ (reference sequence). CDR3 coding DNA: TGTGCCAGCAGCTTCGCCCAGGGGAGTTCACCCCTCCACTTT. Translating gives CASSFAQGSSPLHF.

This clonotype appeared a single time. The chain recombines TRBV12-3 or TRBV12-4 with TRBJ2-1; D is perhaps TRBD1 (5 bases). This CDR3 is 14 amino acids long. The V and J ends lost 2 bases and 8 bases respectively, with 13 bases between them. The CDR3: CASSLMAGLDEQFF. In DNA form, the CDR3 reads TGTGCCAGCAGTTTAATGGCAGGGCTAGATGAGCAGTTCTTC.

The CDR3 DNA reads TGTGCCAGCTCACGGGGACAGCAGTTCGACGAGCAGTACTTC. This gives the protein CASSRGQQFDEQYF. The chain combines TRBV18 with TRBJ2-7; 7 bases fit TRBD1. Germline CDR1 reads KGHSH; CDR2 reads LQKENI. Unmatched junction bases numbered 8, after V lost 4 bases and J lost 5 bases. The CDR3 length is 14 residues.

The table lists this clonotype with a few counts. The J gene is TRBJ2-5, the V gene TRBV20-1; D gene unclear. Germline loops: CDR1 DFQATT, CDR2 SNEGSKA (reference sequence). Trimming cost V 1 base and J 5 bases, with 14 bases left between them. The CDR3 has 14 residues. CDR3 region: CSARGVVFLETQYF. The CDR3, as DNA: TGCAGTGCTAGAGGGGTTGTTTTCTTGGAGACCCAGTACTTC.